This T cell receptor (beta chain) was identified in a study of shared clonotypes between healthy human individuals. This clone appeared a single time. CDR1 MNHEY and CDR2 SMNVEV come from the germline V gene (reference sequence). The CDR3 length is 17 residues. The trim removed 4 bases at V and 3 bases at J, leaving 11 bases unmatched. TCRdb keeps only in-frame clones here, not all; method: immunoSEQ multiplex PCR. The sample records around 1.9 million clones, 85% to 95% being singletons. CD45RO negativity and positive selection for CCR7 defined naive CD8 cells, a population that excluded terminally differentiated effector memory CD45RA+ cells. All donors qualified as healthy HIV-negative adults and had experienced no recent acute infections or vaccinations.

V and J are TRBV27 and TRBJ2-2, with 7 positions matching TRBD1. The sequence came from a man younger than 30 in good health. Some clones in this sample may be carry-over from other donors' samples. Sequencing was performed on naive CD8+ T cells from PBMCs. The CDR3 region is CASSSQEFGQDTGELFF. Written as DNA, the CDR3 is TGTGCCAGCAGTTCCCAGGAATTTGGACAGGACACCGGGGAGCTGTTTTTT.